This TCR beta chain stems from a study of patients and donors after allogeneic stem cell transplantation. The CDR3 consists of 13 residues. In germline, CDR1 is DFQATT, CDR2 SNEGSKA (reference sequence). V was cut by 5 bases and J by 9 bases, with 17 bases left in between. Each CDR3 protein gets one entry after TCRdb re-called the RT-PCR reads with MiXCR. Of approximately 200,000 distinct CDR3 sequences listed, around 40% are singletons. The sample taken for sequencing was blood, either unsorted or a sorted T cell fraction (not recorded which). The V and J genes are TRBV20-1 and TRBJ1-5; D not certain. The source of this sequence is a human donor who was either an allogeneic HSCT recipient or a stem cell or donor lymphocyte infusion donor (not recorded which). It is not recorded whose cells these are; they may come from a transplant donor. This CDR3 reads CSAAEDRPRPQHF. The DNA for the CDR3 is TGCAGTGCTGCAGAGGACCGTCCACGGCCCCAGCATTTT.